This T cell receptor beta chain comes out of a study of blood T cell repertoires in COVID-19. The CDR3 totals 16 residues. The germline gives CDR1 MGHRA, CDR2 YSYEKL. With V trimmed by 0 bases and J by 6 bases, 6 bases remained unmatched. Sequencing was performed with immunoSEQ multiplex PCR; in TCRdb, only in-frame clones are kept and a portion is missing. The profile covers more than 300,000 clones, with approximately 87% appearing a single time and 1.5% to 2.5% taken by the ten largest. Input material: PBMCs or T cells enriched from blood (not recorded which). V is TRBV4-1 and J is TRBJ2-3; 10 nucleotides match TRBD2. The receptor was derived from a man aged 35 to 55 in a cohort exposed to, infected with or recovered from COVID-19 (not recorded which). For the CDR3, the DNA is TGCGCCAGCAGCCAAGAAGGGCTAGCGGGAGATGATACGCAGTATTTT. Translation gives CASSQEGLAGDDTQYF.